Sequencing of this T cell receptor (beta chain) was carried out in a study of blood T cell repertoires in COVID-19. Repertoires were generated with immunoSEQ multiplex PCR, while TCRdb's copy carries only in-frame clones and drops some. The sample has roughly 150,000 clones; around 83% are singletons. The CDR3 runs 14 residues. Germline loops: CDR1 SGHTA, CDR2 FQGNSA. V dropped 5 bases and J dropped 7 bases, with 15 bases sitting between them. V and J are TRBV7-2 and TRBJ2-1; D is perhaps TRBD1 (6 bases). Sample: peripheral blood. The TCR comes from a woman in her seventies who had recovered from COVID-19. This chain's CDR3 is CASSPSGVENEQFF. The DNA of the CDR3 is TGTGCCAGCAGCCCCTCAGGGGTCGAGAATGAGCAGTTCTTC.